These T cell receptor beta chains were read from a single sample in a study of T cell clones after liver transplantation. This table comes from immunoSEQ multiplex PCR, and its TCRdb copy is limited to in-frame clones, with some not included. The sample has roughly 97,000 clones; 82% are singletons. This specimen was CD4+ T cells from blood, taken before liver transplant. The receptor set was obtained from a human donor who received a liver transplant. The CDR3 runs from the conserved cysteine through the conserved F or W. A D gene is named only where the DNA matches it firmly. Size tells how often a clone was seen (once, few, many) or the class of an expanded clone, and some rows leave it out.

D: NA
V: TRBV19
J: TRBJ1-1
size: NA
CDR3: CASKYNGGTEAFF
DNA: TGTGCCAGTAAATACAACGGGGGCACTGAAGCTTTCTTT

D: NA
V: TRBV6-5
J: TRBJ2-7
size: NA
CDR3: CASTPTESYEQYF
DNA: TGTGCCAGCACCCCGACAGAATCCTACGAGCAGTACTTC

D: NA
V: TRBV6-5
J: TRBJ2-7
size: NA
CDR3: CASSYGGRPSYEQYF
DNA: TGTGCCAGCAGTTACGGGGGCCGTCCATCCTACGAGCAGTACTTC

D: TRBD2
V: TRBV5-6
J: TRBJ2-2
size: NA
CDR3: CASRSGGPNTGELFF
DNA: TGTGCCAGCAGATCGGGGGGGCCGAACACCGGGGAGCTGTTTTTT

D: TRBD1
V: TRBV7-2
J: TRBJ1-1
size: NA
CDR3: CASSLDRAFEAFF
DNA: TGTGCCAGCAGCTTGGACAGGGCTTTTGAAGCTTTCTTT

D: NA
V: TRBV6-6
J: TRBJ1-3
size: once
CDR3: CASSPTSGNTIYF
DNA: TGTGCCAGCAGCCCTACCTCTGGAAACACCATATATTTT

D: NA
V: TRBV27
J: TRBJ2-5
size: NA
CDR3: CASSLMASAEGTQYF
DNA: TGTGCCAGCAGTTTAATGGCTAGCGCCGAAGGGACCCAGTACTTC

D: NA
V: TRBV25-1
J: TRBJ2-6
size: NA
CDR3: CASSEGGKALANVLTF
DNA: TGTGCCAGCAGTGAAGGTGGGAAGGCTTTGGCCAACGTCCTGACTTTC

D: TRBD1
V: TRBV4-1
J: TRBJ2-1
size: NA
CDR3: CASSQEQGARYNEQFF
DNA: TGCGCCAGCAGCCAAGAGCAGGGGGCGAGGTACAATGAGCAGTTCTTC

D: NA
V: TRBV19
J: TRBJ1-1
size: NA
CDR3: CASMLGGGDTEAFF
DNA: TGTGCCAGCATGTTGGGCGGAGGGGACACTGAAGCTTTCTTT

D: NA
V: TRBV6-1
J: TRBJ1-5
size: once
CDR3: CASSDNRAEQPQHF
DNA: TGTGCCAGCAGTGACAACAGGGCTGAACAGCCCCAGCATTTT

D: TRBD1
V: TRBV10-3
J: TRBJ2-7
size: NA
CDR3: CAITGTGREQYF
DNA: TGTGCCATCACCGGGACAGGGCGGGAGCAGTACTTC

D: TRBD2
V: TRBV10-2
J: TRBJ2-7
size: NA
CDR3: CASIFGTSGTYEQYF
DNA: TGCGCCAGCATATTCGGGACTAGCGGTACCTACGAGCAGTACTTC

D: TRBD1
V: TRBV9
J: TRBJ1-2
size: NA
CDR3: CASSFTGTGGRGYTF
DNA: TGTGCCAGCAGTTTTACCGGGACAGGGGGACGTGGCTACACCTTC

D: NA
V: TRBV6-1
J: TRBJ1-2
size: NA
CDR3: CASSEASAGVYGYTF
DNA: TGTGCCAGCAGTGAAGCGTCAGCAGGGGTCTATGGCTACACCTTC

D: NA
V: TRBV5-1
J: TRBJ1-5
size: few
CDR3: CASSFKGAGEPQHF
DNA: TGCGCCAGCAGCTTCAAGGGAGCGGGCGAGCCCCAGCATTTT

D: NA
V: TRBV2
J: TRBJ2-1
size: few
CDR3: CASREGMGDLFF
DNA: TGTGCCAGCAGAGAAGGGATGGGGGATTTGTTCTTC

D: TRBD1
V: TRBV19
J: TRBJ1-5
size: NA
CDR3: CASSSWTGRKNQPQHF
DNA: TGTGCCAGTAGTTCATGGACAGGGAGGAAGAATCAGCCCCAGCATTTT

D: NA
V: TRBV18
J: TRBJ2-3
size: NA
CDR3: CASSPFSGAPSTDTQYF
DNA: TGTGCCAGCTCTCCCTTCTCGGGGGCTCCCTCCACAGATACGCAGTATTTT

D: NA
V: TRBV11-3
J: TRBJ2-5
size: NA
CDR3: CASSVGPQETQYF
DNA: TGTGCCAGCAGCGTAGGGCCCCAGGAGACCCAGTACTTC

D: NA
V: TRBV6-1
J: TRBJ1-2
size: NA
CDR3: CASSLSGTLPRGYTF
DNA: TGTGCCAGCAGTCTTTCCGGGACCCTACCTCGGGGCTACACCTTC

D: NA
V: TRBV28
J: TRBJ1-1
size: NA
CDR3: CASSLAGTLNTEAFF
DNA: TGTGCCAGCAGTTTAGCCGGGACATTGAACACTGAAGCTTTCTTT

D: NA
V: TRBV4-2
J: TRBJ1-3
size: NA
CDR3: CASSRKTLSEGDTGNTIYF
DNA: TGTGCCAGCAGCCGTAAAACCCTGTCTGAAGGCGATACTGGAAACACCATATATTTT

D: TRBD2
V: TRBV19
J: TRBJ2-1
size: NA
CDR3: CASSRLADRTNEQFF
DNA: TGTGCCAGTAGCAGGCTAGCGGACCGCACGAATGAGCAGTTCTTC

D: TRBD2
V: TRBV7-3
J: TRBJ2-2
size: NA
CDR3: CASSPRGGGAEAGELFF
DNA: TGTGCCAGCAGCCCCCGGGGCGGGGGGGCCGAGGCCGGGGAGCTGTTTTTT

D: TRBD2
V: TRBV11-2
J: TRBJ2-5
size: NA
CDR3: CASSPGTSGRNQETQYF
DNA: TGTGCCAGCAGCCCTGGGACTAGCGGGAGAAACCAAGAGACCCAGTACTTC

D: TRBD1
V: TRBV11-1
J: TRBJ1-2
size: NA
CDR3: CASSDLGQASNYGYTF
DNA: TGTGCCAGCAGCGATTTGGGACAGGCTTCTAACTATGGCTACACCTTC

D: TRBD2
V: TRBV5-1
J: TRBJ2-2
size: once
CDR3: CASSYPSGGSPNTGELFF
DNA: TGCGCCAGCAGCTACCCTAGCGGGGGCTCCCCTAACACCGGGGAGCTGTTTTTT

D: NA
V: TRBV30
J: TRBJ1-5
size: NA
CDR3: CAWSEGQHSNQPQHF
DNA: TGTGCCTGGAGTGAGGGGCAGCATAGCAATCAGCCCCAGCATTTT

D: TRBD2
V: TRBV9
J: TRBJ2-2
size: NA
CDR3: CASSARLAGDTGELFF
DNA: TGTGCCAGCAGCGCCCGACTAGCGGGAGACACCGGGGAGCTGTTTTTT

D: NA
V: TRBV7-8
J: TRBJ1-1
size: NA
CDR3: CASSALGGGGNTEAFF
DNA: TGTGCCAGCAGCGCACTCGGGGGGGGAGGAAACACTGAAGCTTTCTTT

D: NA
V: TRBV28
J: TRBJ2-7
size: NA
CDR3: CASSFGSSSYEQYF
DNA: TGTGCCAGCAGTTTTGGTAGCAGCTCCTACGAGCAGTACTTC

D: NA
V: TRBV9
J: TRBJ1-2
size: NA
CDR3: CASSDPAGYTF
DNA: TGTGCCAGCAGTGACCCAGCTGGCTACACCTTC

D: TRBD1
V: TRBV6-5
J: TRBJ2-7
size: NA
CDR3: CASTPGDRVSYEQYF
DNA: TGTGCCAGCACGCCGGGGGACAGGGTCTCCTACGAGCAGTACTTC

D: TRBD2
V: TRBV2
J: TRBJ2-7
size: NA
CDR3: CASRKSSGPSYEQYF
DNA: TGTGCCAGCAGGAAATCTAGCGGACCTTCCTACGAGCAGTACTTC

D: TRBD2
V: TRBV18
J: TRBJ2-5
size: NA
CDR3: CASSPRRGDQETQYF
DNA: TGTGCCAGCTCCCCACGACGGGGGGACCAAGAGACCCAGTACTTC

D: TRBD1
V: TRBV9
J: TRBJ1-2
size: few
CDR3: CASSPFSGTGDGYTF
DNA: TGTGCCAGCAGTCCTTTTTCCGGGACAGGGGATGGCTACACCTTC

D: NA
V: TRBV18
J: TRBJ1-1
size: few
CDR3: CASSPQGMNTEAFF
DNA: TGTGCCAGCTCACCACAGGGGATGAACACTGAAGCTTTCTTT

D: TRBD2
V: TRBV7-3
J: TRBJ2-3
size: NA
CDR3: CASSLSTGVARETDTQYF
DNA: TGTGCCAGCAGCCTTTCGACGGGGGTTGCGCGGGAGACAGATACGCAGTATTTT

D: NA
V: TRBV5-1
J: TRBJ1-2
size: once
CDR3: CASSWEGATGSGYTF
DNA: TGCGCCAGCAGCTGGGAAGGGGCTACGGGTTCTGGCTACACCTTC

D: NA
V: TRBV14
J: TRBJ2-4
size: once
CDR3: CASSPLMSSGAKNIQYF
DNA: TGTGCCAGCAGCCCCCTCATGAGTAGCGGAGCCAAAAACATTCAGTACTTC

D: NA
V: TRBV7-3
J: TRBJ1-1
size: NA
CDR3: CASSLVGGGANTEAFF
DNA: TGTGCCAGCAGCTTAGTGGGTGGGGGCGCGAACACTGAAGCTTTCTTT

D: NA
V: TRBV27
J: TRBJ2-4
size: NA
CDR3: CASRGDKNIQYF
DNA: TGTGCCAGCAGGGGTGACAAAAACATTCAGTACTTC

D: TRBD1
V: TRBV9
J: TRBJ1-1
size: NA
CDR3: CASSGPPSQGGAEAFF
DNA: TGTGCCAGCAGCGGCCCACCGTCACAGGGGGGGGCTGAAGCTTTCTTT

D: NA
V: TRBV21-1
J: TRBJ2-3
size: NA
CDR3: CASSRLAGGYSFQTDTQYF
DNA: TGTGCCAGCAGCAGACTAGCGGGAGGGTATTCGTTTCAGACAGATACGCAGTATTTT

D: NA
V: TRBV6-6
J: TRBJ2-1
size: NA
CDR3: CASSTESYNEQFF
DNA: TGTGCCAGCAGTACAGAGTCCTACAATGAGCAGTTCTTC

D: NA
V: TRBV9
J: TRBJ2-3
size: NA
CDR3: CASSSLSPSTDTQYF
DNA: TGTGCCAGCAGCTCCCTTAGTCCTAGCACAGATACGCAGTATTTT